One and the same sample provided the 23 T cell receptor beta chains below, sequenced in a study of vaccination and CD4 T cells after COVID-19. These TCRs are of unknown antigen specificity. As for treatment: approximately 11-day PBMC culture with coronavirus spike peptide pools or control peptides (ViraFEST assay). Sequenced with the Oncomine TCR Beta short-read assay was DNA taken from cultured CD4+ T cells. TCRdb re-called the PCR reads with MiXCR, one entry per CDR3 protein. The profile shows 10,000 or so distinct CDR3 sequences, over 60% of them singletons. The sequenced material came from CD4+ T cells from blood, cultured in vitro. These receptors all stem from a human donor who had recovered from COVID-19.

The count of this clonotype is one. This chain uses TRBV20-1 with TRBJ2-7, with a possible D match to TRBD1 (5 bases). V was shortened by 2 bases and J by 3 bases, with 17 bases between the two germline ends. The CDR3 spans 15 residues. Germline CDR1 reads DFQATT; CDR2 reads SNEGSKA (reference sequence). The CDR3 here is CSARLPGPGLYEQYF. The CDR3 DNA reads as TGCAGTGCTAGATTGCCGGGTCCAGGGCTCTACGAGCAGTACTTC.

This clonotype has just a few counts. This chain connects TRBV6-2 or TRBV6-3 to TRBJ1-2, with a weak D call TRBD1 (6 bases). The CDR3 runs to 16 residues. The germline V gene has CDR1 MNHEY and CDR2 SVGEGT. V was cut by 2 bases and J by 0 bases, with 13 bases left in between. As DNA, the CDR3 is TGTGCCAGCAGTTACCTTCAGGGGCTCACTAACTATGGCTACACCTTC. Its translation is CASSYLQGLTNYGYTF.

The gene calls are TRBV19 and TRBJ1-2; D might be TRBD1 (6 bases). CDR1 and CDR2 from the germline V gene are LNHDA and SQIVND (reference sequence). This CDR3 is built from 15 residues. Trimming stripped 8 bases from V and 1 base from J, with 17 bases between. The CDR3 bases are TGTGCCAGTCACAGGGACCACATTTTTAACTATGGCTACACCTTC. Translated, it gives CASHRDHIFNYGYTF.

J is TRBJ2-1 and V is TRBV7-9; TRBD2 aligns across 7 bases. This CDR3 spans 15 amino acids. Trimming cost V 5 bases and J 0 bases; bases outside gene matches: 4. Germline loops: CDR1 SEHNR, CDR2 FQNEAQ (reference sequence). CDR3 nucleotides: TGTGCCAGCAGCCCGGGGACTATCTCCTACAATGAGCAGTTCTTC. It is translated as CASSPGTISYNEQFF. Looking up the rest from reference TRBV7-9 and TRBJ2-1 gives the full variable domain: DTGVSQNPRHKITKRGQNVTFRCDPISEHNRLYWYRQTLGQGPEFLTYFQNEAQLEKSRLLSDRFSAERPKGSFSTLEIQRTEQGDSAMYLCASSPGTISYNEQFFGPGTRLTVL.

The CDR3 nucleotides read TGTGCCAGCAGTTTATCCCCGCAGGGTGGGTCACCCCTCCACTTT. This translates into CASSLSPQGGSPLHF. The chain is built from TRBV28 and TRBJ1-6; TRBD1 is a possible D gene (5 bases). Germline CDR1 MDHEN, CDR2 SYDVKM. V dropped 1 base and J dropped 10 bases, with 14 bases sitting between them. CDR3 length: 15 residues. Complete variable domain (other parts from reference TRBV28 and TRBJ1-6): DVKVTQSSRYLVKRTGEKVFLECVQDMDHENMFWYRQDPGLGLRLIYFSYDVKMKEKGDIPEGYSVSREKKERFSLILESASTNQTSMYLCASSLSPQGGSPLHFGNGTRLTVT.

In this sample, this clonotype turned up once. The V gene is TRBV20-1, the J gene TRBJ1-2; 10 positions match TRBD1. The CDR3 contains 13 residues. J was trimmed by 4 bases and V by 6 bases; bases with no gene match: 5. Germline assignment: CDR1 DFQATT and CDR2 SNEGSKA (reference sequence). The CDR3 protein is CSAPRTGGYGYTF. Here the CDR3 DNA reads TGCAGTGCCCCCCGGACAGGGGGCTATGGCTACACCTTC.

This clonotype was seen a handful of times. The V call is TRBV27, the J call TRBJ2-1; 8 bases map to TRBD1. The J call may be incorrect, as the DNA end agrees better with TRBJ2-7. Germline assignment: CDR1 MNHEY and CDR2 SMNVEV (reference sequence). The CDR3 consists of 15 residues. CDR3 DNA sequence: TGTGCCAGCGGCCAACCGGGACAGGTAACCTACGAGCAGTACTTC. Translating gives CASGQPGQVTYEQYF.

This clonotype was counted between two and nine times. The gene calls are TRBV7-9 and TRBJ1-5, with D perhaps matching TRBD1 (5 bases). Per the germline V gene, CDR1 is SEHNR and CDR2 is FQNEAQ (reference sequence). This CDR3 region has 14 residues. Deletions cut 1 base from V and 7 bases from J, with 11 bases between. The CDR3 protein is CASSLGGFRQPQHF. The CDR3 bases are TGTGCCAGCAGCTTAGGGGGGTTTCGGCAGCCCCAGCATTTT.

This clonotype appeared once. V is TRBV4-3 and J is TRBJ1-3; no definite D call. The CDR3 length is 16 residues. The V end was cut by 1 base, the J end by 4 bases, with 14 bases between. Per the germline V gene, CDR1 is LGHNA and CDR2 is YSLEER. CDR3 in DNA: TGCGCCAGCAGCCAAGCCCCCCTTACTCAGGGAAACACCATATATTTT. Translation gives CASSQAPLTQGNTIYF.

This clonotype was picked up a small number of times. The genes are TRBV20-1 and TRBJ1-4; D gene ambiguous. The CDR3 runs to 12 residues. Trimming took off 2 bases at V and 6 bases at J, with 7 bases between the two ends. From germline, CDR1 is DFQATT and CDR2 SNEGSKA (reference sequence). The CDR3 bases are TGCAGTGCTAGACGGGCCGATGAAAAACTGTTTTTT. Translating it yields CSARRADEKLFF.

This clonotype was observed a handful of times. The CDR3 loop is CSVEDLSGRAVWETQYF. In DNA form, the CDR3 reads TGCAGCGTTGAAGATTTATCCGGGAGGGCCGTTTGGGAGACCCAGTACTTC. The rearrangement links TRBV29-1 to TRBJ2-5; 8 bases are shared with TRBD2. Per the germline V gene, CDR1 is SQVTM and CDR2 is ANQGSEA. This CDR3 has 17 residues. Trimming took 0 bases from V and 5 from J; bases not matched to a gene: 14.

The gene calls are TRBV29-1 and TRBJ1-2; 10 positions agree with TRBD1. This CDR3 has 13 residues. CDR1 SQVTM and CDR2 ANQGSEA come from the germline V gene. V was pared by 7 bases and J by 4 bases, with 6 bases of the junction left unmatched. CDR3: CSGGQGGPYGYTF. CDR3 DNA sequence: TGCAGCGGCGGACAGGGGGGCCCCTATGGCTACACCTTC.

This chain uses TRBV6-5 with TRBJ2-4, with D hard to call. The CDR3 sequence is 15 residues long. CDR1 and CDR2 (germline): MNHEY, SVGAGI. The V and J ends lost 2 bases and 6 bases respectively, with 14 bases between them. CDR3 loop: CASSYNLGLSNIQYF. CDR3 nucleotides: TGTGCCAGCAGTTACAATCTAGGTCTATCAAACATTCAGTACTTC.

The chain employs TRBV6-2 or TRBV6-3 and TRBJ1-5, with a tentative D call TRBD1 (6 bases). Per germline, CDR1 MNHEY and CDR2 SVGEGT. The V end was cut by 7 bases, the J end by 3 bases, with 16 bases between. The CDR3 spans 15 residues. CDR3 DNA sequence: TGTGCCAGCACCCCCCGGGGGGGCATCAATCAGCCCCAGCATTTT. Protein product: CASTPRGGINQPQHF.

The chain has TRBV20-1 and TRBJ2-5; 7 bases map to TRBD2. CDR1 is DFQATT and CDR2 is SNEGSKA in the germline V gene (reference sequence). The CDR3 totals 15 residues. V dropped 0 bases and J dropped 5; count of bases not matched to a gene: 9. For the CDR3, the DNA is TGCAGTGCTAGAGACTCTTCGCGGGAGTTCGAGACCCAGTACTTC. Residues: CSARDSSREFETQYF.

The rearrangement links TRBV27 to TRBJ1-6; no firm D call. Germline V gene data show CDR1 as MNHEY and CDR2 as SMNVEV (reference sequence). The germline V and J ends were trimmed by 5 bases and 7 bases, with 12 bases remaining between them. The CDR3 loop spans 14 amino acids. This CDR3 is CASSPQAGNSPLHF. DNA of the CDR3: TGTGCCAGCAGTCCGCAGGCGGGGAATTCACCCCTCCACTTT.

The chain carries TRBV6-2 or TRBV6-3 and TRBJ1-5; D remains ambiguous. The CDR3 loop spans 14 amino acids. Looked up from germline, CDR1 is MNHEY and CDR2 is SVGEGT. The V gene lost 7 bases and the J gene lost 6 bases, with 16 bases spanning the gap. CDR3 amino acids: CASKAGGRVQPQHF. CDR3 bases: TGTGCCAGCAAGGCCGGAGGAAGAGTTCAGCCCCAGCATTTT.

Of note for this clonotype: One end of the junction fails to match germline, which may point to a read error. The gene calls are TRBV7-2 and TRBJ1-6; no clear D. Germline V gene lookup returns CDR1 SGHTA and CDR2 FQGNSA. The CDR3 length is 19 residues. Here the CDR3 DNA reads TGTGCCAGCAGCTTAGCCGTCGGCACCACCAGCTCCTATAGTTCACCCCTCCACTTT. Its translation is CASSLAVGTTSSYSSPLHF.

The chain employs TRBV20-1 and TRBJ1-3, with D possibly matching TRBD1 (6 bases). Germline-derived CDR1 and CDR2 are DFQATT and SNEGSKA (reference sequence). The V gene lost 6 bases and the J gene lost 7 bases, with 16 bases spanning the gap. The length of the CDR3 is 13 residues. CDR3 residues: CSARTALGNTIYF. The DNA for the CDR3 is TGCAGTGCCCGGACAGCTCTTGGTAACACCATATATTTT.

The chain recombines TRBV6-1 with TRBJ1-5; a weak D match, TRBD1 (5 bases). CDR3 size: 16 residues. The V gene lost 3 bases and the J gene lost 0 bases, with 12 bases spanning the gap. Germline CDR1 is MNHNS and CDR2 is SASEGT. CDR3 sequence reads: CASSDRQIYSNQPQHF. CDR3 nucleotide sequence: TGTGCCAGCAGTGACAGACAGATCTATAGCAATCAGCCCCAGCATTTT.

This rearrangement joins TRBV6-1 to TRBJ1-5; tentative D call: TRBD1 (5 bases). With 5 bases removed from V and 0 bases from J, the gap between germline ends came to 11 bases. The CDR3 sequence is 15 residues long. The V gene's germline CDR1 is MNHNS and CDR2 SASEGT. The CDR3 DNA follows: TGTGCCAGCAGTCCAAAGGGGAATAGCAATCAGCCCCAGCATTTT. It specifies CASSPKGNSNQPQHF.

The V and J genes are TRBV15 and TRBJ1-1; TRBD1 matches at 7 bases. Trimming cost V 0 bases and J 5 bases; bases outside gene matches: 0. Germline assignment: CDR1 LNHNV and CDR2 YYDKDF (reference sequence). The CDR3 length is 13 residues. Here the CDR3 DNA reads TGTGCCACCAGCAGAGAGACAGGGACTGAAGCTTTCTTT. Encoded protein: CATSRETGTEAFF.

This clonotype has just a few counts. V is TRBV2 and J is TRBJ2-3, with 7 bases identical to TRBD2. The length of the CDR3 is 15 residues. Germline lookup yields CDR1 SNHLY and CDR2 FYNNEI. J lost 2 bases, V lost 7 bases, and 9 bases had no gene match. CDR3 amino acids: CASNGRGVPTDTQYF. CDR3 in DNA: TGTGCCAGCAACGGACGGGGGGTCCCCACAGATACGCAGTATTTT.